The 4 T cell receptor beta chains below were found in one sample sequenced in a study of blood T cell repertoires in COVID-19. Produced via immunoSEQ multiplex PCR; TCRdb's table is partial and in-frame only. In the table there are 250,000 or so clones, about 82% of which are singletons. Sequenced: peripheral blood. These receptors were taken from a woman aged 55-69 years with active or convalescent COVID-19.

The V and J genes are TRBV10-2 and TRBJ2-1, with D possibly TRBD2 on 6 matching bases. CDR1 WSHSY and CDR2 SAAADI come from the germline V gene. The CDR3 length is 16 residues. V was clipped by 8 bases and J by 4 bases, with 21 bases between them. The CDR3 region is CASADWGDSLYNEQFF. Written as DNA, the CDR3 is TGCGCCAGCGCGGATTGGGGGGACTCACTTTACAATGAGCAGTTCTTC.

V is TRBV29-1 and J is TRBJ2-2, with no clear D. CDR1 is SQVTM, CDR2 ANQGSEA, per germline. Trimming pared 5 bases from V and 2 bases from J, leaving 9 bases between. The CDR3 has 13 residues. CDR3 protein: CSVLSVNTGELFF. CDR3 bases: TGCAGCGTTTTATCGGTAAACACCGGGGAGCTGTTTTTT.

The chain links TRBV5-1 to TRBJ1-2, with TRBD1 matching 9 bases. Unmatched junction bases numbered 9, after V lost 4 bases and J lost 8 bases. This CDR3 has 14 residues. CDR1 and CDR2 (germline): SGHRS, YFSETQ. The chain's CDR3 is CASSPGQGPRGYTF. The CDR3 DNA follows: TGCGCCAGCAGCCCGGGACAGGGACCTAGGGGCTACACCTTC. The full variable domain, in which reference TRBV5-1 and TRBJ1-2 provide the parts outside the CDR3, is KAGVTQTPRYLIKTRGQQVTLSCSPISGHRSVSWYQQTPGQGLQFLFEYFSETQRNKGNFPGRFSGRQFSNSRSEMNVSTLELGDSALYLCASSPGQGPRGYTFGSGTRLTVV.

V gene TRBV16 combines with J gene TRBJ1-5; 9 bases line up with TRBD1. Losses at the gene ends were 6 bases for V and 2 bases for J; bases not matched to a gene: 17. The CDR3 is 19 residues long. CDR1 and CDR2 from the germline V gene are KGHSY and FQNENV. CDR3 in amino acids: CASRTVPLQGALGNQPQHF. DNA for the CDR3: TGTGCCAGCAGGACTGTCCCCTTACAGGGGGCTTTAGGCAATCAGCCCCAGCATTTT.